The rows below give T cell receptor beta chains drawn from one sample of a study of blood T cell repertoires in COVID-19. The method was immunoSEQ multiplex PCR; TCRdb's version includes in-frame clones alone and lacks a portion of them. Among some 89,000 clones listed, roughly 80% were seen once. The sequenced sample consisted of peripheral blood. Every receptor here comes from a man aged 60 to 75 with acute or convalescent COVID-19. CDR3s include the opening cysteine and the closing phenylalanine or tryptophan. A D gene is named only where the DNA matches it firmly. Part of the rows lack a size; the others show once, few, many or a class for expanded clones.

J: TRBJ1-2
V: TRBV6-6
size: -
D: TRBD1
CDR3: CASGMTGTVVTF
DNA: TGTGCCAGCGGAATGACAGGGACTGTAGTCACCTTC

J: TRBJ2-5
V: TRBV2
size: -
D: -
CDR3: CASRRDSKYQETQYF
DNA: TGTGCCAGCCGCCGGGACTCGAAATACCAAGAGACCCAGTACTTC

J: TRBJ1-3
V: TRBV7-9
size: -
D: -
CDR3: CASSFPLEASSGNTIYF
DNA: TGTGCCAGCAGCTTCCCCCTTGAGGCTAGCTCTGGAAACACCATATATTTT

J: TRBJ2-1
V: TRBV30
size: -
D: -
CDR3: CAGLSTSSYNEQFF
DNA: TGTGCCGGGCTAAGCACTAGCTCCTACAATGAGCAGTTCTTC

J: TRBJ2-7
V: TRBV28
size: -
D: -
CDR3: CASSSRGERGLDEQYF
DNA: TGTGCCAGCAGTTCTCGCGGGGAAAGAGGTTTGGACGAGCAGTACTTC

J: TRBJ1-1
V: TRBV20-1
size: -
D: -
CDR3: CSARPREEAFF
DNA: TGCAGTGCAAGACCCCGGGAGGAAGCTTTCTTT

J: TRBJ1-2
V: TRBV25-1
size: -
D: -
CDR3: CASSGGGDGYTF
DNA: TGTGCCAGCAGTGGCGGGGGCGATGGCTACACCTTC

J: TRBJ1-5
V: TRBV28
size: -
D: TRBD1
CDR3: CASSLSQGIGNQPQHF
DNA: TGTGCCAGCAGCTTATCACAGGGGATTGGCAATCAGCCCCAGCATTTT

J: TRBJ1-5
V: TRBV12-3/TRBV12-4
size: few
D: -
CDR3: CASSYRENQPQHF
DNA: TGTGCCAGCAGTTACAGGGAGAATCAGCCCCAGCATTTT

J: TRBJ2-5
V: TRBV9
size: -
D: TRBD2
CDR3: CASSSGTSGSSETQYF
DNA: TGTGCCAGCAGCTCCGGGACTAGCGGGAGTTCGGAGACCCAGTACTTC

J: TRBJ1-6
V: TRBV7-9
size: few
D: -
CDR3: CASSFSNSPLHF
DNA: TGTGCCAGCAGCTTTAGTAATTCACCCCTCCACTTT

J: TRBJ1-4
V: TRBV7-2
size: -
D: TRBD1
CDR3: CASSSDRGDEKLFF
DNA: TGTGCCAGCAGCTCGGACAGGGGGGACGAAAAACTGTTTTTT

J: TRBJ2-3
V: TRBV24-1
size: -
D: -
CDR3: CATSDRVSTDTQYF
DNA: TGTGCCACCAGTGACAGGGTTAGCACAGATACGCAGTATTTT

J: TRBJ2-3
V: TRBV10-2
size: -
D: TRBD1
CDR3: CASGIPGQGDSDTQYF
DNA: TGCGCCAGCGGAATACCGGGACAGGGGGATTCAGATACGCAGTATTTT

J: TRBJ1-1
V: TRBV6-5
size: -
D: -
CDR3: CASSLIGEAEAFF
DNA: TGTGCCAGCAGTTTAATTGGGGAGGCTGAAGCTTTCTTT

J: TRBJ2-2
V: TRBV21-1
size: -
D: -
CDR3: CAREGQGGNTGELFF
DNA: TGTGCCAGAGAGGGACAGGGTGGGAACACCGGGGAGCTGTTTTTT

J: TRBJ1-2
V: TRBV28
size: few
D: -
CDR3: CASSQINYGYTF
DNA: TGTGCCAGCAGTCAGATAAACTATGGCTACACCTTC

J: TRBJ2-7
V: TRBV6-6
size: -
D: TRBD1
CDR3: CAGRGQGAIEQYF
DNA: TGTGCCGGCCGCGGACAGGGGGCCATCGAGCAGTACTTC

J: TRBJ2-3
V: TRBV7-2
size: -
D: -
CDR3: CASRDRQGTADTQYF
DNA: TGTGCCAGCAGAGACCGGCAGGGTACTGCAGATACGCAGTATTTT

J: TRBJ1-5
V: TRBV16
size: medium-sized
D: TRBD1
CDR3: CASSQSRQGTQHF
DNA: TGTGCCAGCAGCCAATCGAGACAGGGGACCCAGCATTTT

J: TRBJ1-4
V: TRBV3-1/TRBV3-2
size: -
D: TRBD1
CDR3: CASSRDSSGEKLFF
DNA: TGTGCCTCCTCCAGGGACAGTTCTGGCGAAAAACTGTTTTTT

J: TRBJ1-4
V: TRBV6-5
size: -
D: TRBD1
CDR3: CASSLQGDEKLFF
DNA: TGTGCCAGCAGTTTACAGGGGGATGAAAAACTGTTTTTT

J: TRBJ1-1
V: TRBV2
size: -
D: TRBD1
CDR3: CASSNRGNTEAFF
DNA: TGTGCCAGCTCCAACAGGGGGAACACTGAAGCTTTCTTT

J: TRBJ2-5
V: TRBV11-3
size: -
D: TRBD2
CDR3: CASSSNGGKQETQYF
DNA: TGTGCCAGCAGCTCCAACGGGGGGAAACAAGAGACCCAGTACTTC

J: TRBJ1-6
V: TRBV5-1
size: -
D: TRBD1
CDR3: CASSSGQPNSPLHF
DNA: TGCGCCAGCAGCTCGGGACAGCCAAATTCACCCCTCCACTTT

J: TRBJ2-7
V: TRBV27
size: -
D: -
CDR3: CASSLWGVISYEQYF
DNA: TGTGCCAGCAGTTTATGGGGGGTTATTTCCTACGAGCAGTACTTC

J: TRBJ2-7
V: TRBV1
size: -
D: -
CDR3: CTSSPPLLAGGPREQYF
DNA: TGCACCAGCAGCCCCCCCCTTCTAGCGGGAGGGCCGAGGGAGCAGTACTTC